This T cell receptor beta chain was captured by sequencing in a study of T cells after yellow fever vaccination. Study-level points and caveats: Clonotypes shared by both compartments, CD4 and CD8, made up a small share. Peaking on day 5 versus 15, the secondary response was faster but weaker.

Turning to this clonotype: The antigen is undetermined.

The authors made TCR cDNA by 5'RACE template switching, adding a universal primer site and UMIs. TCRdb processed the 5' RACE reads anew with MiXCR; each CDR3 protein has one entry. In the table there are under 550,000 distinct CDR3 sequences, 20% to 25% of which are singletons. The sequence was obtained from a young man who received the YFV17D yellow fever vaccine. Material: PBMCs, obtained 20 to 25 days after the first yellow fever vaccination.

DNA of the CDR3: TGTGCCAGCAGTGAAACAGGGCTCGAGCAGTACGTC. This translates into CASSETGLEQYV. The chain employs TRBV6-1 and TRBJ2-7; possible D gene TRBD1, 6 bases. The germline V and J ends were trimmed by 2 bases and 6 bases, with 8 bases remaining between them. CDR3 size: 12 residues. Germline V gene data show CDR1 as MNHNS and CDR2 as SASEGT.